This passage covers 21 T cell receptor beta chains from one sample sequenced in a study of T cell repertoires in cytomegalovirus infection. TCRdb reanalysed the reads using MiXCR and keeps one entry per CDR3 protein. The data contain 100,000 to 150,000 distinct CDR3 sequences, 7% to 9.5% of them singletons. Sequencing was performed on PBMCs. These receptors were obtained from a human donor in good health (CMV status not recorded). Some clones in this sample may be carry-over from other donors' samples.

As for this clonotype: This may be a read error, as it is one base from a much larger clone. The chain carries TRBV6-5 and TRBJ2-7; D is possibly TRBD2 (5 bases). The CDR3 runs to 13 residues. Per germline, CDR1 MNHEY and CDR2 SVGAGI. As DNA, the CDR3 is TGTGCCAGCGGTTACTCACGGGGCTACGAGCAGTACTTC. This gives the protein CASGYSRGYEQYF.

The table lists this clonotype with a few counts. The chain has TRBV15 and TRBJ1-2; the match to TRBD1 covers 12 bases. This CDR3 region has 15 residues. In germline, CDR1 is LNHNV, CDR2 YYDKDF (reference sequence). The V gene end was trimmed by 4 bases and the J gene end by 7 bases; junction bases not matched to a gene: 7. The CDR3, as DNA: TGTGCCACCAGCACGGGACAGGGGGCTCTTCTTGGCTACACCTTC. Its protein product is CATSTGQGALLGYTF. The whole variable domain, remainder taken from reference TRBV15 and TRBJ1-2, is DAMVIQNPRYQVTQFGKPVTLSCSQTLNHNVMYWYQQKSSQAPKLLFHYYDKDFNNEADTPDNFQSRRPNTSFCFLDIRSPGLGDTAMYLCATSTGQGALLGYTFGSGTRLTVV.

This clonotype occurred many times. This sequence joins TRBV29-1 and TRBJ1-1; D is possibly TRBD1 (5 bases). This CDR3 contains 14 residues. The V gene's germline CDR1 is SQVTM and CDR2 ANQGSEA. Between the trimmed V and J ends, which lost 7 bases and 1 base, there was a span of 16 bases. CDR3 region: CSARGGSGNTEAFF. In nucleotides, the CDR3 is TGCAGCGCGCGGGGGGGAAGCGGGAACACTGAAGCTTTCTTT.

This clonotype was seen ten or more times. The V gene is TRBV28, the J gene TRBJ1-1, with unresolved D. Between the trimmed V and J ends, which lost 2 bases and 0 bases, there was a span of 13 bases. CDR3 length equals 16 residues. Germline lookup yields CDR1 MDHEN and CDR2 SYDVKM. The CDR3 sequence: CASSLVVGTVNTEAFF. The CDR3 coding sequence is TGTGCCAGCAGTTTAGTAGTTGGTACGGTGAACACTGAAGCTTTCTTT.

The sample holds a few counts of this clonotype. The J gene is TRBJ2-2, the V gene TRBV5-1; a possible D gene is TRBD1 (6 bases). V was trimmed by 4 bases and J by 6 bases, leaving 28 bases between them. CDR3 length: 19 residues. Germline V gives CDR1 SGHRS, CDR2 YFSETQ. CDR3 DNA sequence: TGCGCCAGCAGCCAGACCGGAATACAGGGTCTTGCGTTTTCCGGGGAGCTGTTTTTT. Protein product: CASSQTGIQGLAFSGELFF.

This clonotype was seen many times. The J gene is TRBJ1-1, the V gene TRBV12-3 or TRBV12-4; weak D call: TRBD1 (6 bases). The length of the CDR3 is 11 residues. V lost 1 base to trimming and J lost 10 bases, with 7 bases between them. The CDR3 protein is CASSLGTVAFF. CDR3 coding DNA: TGTGCCAGCAGTTTAGGGACAGTAGCTTTCTTT.

There are many counts of this clonotype. The chain joins TRBV7-9 to TRBJ1-1; TRBD1 matches at 11 bases. Unmatched junction bases numbered 13, after V lost 3 bases and J lost 7 bases. The CDR3 contains 17 residues. The germline CDR1 and CDR2 sequences are SEHNR and FQNEAQ (reference sequence). CDR3 DNA sequence: TGTGCCAGCAGCTTTCTCCGGACAGGGGGCAACGGGGGTGAAGCTTTCTTT. It specifies CASSFLRTGGNGGEAFF.

This clonotype was detected ten times or more. The J gene is TRBJ1-1, the V gene TRBV6-1, with TRBD1 identical over 7 bases. V lost 4 bases to trimming and J lost 0 bases; unmatched junction nucleotides: 2. From germline, CDR1 is MNHNS and CDR2 SASEGT. The CDR3 contains 14 residues. DNA of the CDR3: TGTGCCAGCAGTGTGACAGGGATGAACACTGAAGCTTTCTTT. Protein product: CASSVTGMNTEAFF.

The sample holds many counts of this clonotype. V is TRBV4-1 and J is TRBJ2-1; TRBD2 matches 11 bases. J was trimmed by 9 bases and V by 0 bases; bases with no gene match: 10. The CDR3 runs 17 residues. Germline assignment: CDR1 MGHRA and CDR2 YSYEKL. CDR3 DNA: TGCGCCAGCAGCCAAGAAGAGGTAGCGGGGGGGCATGCTGAGCAGTTCTTC. Translated, it gives CASSQEEVAGGHAEQFF.

This clonotype has ten or more counts. The rearrangement joins TRBV2 to TRBJ2-7; possible D gene TRBD1, 6 bases. The CDR3 consists of 13 residues. CDR1 and CDR2 (germline): SNHLY, FYNNEI. V lost 6 bases to trimming and J lost 2 bases, with 11 bases between them. Here the CDR3 reads CASSPQGTYEQYF. The CDR3 DNA sequence: TGTGCCAGCAGCCCACAGGGCACCTACGAGCAGTACTTC.

The rearrangement joins TRBV14 to TRBJ2-6, with D unclear. CDR3 length: 16 amino acids. The germline CDR1 and CDR2 sequences are SGHDN and FVKESK. V was clipped by 0 bases and J by 2 bases, with 8 bases between them. Written as DNA, the CDR3 is TGTGCCAGCAGCCAAGACCTGGGTCCTGGGGCCAACGTCCTGACTTTC. Amino acid sequence: CASSQDLGPGANVLTF.

This clonotype was detected a few times. This chain joins TRBV14 and TRBJ2-3; tentatively, D is TRBD2 (6 bases). Trimming pared 5 bases from V and 2 bases from J, leaving 17 bases between. Per germline, CDR1 SGHDN and CDR2 FVKESK. The CDR3 length is 16 residues. CDR3 sequence reads: CASSSGIADLTDTQYF. The DNA of the CDR3 is TGTGCCAGCAGCTCTGGAATAGCGGACCTCACAGATACGCAGTATTTT.

This clonotype was counted at least ten times. The V and J genes are TRBV7-2 and TRBJ2-6; 12 nucleotides align to TRBD2. The germline gives CDR1 SGHTA, CDR2 FQGNSA. This CDR3 has 20 residues. With 5 bases clipped from V and 4 bases from J, the junction kept 15 bases outside the gene matches. In DNA form, the CDR3 reads TGTGCCAGCAGCCGAACGGCTAGCGGGGGGGTGGCTGGAGGGGCCAACGTCCTGACTTTC. Its protein product is CASSRTASGGVAGGANVLTF.

This clonotype was seen many times. The chain has TRBV11-1 and TRBJ2-1, with D perhaps matching TRBD1 (6 bases). Germline lookup yields CDR1 SGHAT and CDR2 FQDESV (reference sequence). The V end was cut by 4 bases, the J end by 7 bases, with 8 bases between. CDR3 length: 12 residues. The chain's CDR3 is CASSSDRNEQFF. CDR3 nucleotide sequence: TGTGCCAGCAGCTCGGACAGAAATGAGCAGTTCTTC.

In this sample, this clonotype turned up many times. This chain uses TRBV19 with TRBJ1-5, with 7 positions matching TRBD1. The CDR3 runs to 16 residues. Looked up from germline, CDR1 is LNHDA and CDR2 is SQIVND (reference sequence). With V trimmed by 9 bases and J by 6 bases, 17 bases remained unmatched. The CDR3 DNA sequence: TGTGCCAGCCAAAGACGGACAGGTCGAGTGGGTCAGCCCCAGCATTTT. Translated: CASQRRTGRVGQPQHF.

In this sample, this clonotype turned up many times. This chain joins TRBV3-1 and TRBJ2-1; D possibly uses TRBD1 or TRBD2 (5 bases each). The CDR3 sequence is 15 residues long. Looked up from germline, CDR1 is LGHDT and CDR2 is YNNKEL (reference sequence). V dropped 0 bases and J dropped 7 bases, with 13 bases sitting between them. In nucleotides, the CDR3 is TGTGCCAGCAGCCAAGAAGGGGCGCGAGGGAATGAGCAGTTCTTC. It is translated as CASSQEGARGNEQFF.

The sample holds a few counts of this clonotype. The rearrangement joins TRBV15 to TRBJ2-1; a weak D match, TRBD1 (6 bases). Germline CDR1 LNHNV, CDR2 YYDKDF (reference sequence). This CDR3 comprises 15 residues. V was shortened by 1 base and J by 6 bases, with 13 bases between the two germline ends. The CDR3 protein is CATSRAGAGGNEQFF. The DNA for the CDR3 is TGTGCCACCAGCAGAGCAGGGGCCGGTGGCAATGAGCAGTTCTTC.

This chain joins TRBV6-6 and TRBJ2-4; unclear D gene. The ends were cut back, 2 bases at V and 0 bases at J, with 8 bases in the middle. Germline V gene lookup returns CDR1 MNHNY and CDR2 SVGAGI (reference sequence). This CDR3 comprises 15 residues. The CDR3 nucleotides read TGTGCCAGCAGTTACACCTCGATAGCCAAAAACATTCAGTACTTC. Encoded protein: CASSYTSIAKNIQYF.

V and J are TRBV13 and TRBJ2-3; D possibly corresponds to TRBD2 (5 bases). V dropped 4 bases and J dropped 3 bases, with 11 bases sitting between them. CDR3 size: 14 residues. The V gene's germline CDR1 is PRHDT and CDR2 FYEKMQ (reference sequence). The CDR3 protein is CASSYGPGTDTQYF. The CDR3 DNA follows: TGTGCCAGCAGCTACGGCCCGGGGACAGATACGCAGTATTTT. The full variable domain, rest sourced from reference TRBV13 and TRBJ2-3, is AAGVIQSPRHLIKEKRETATLKCYPIPRHDTVYWYQQGPGQDPQFLISFYEKMQSDKGSIPDRFSAQQFSDYHSELNMSSLELGDSALYFCASSYGPGTDTQYFGPGTRLTVL.

The sample holds many counts of this clonotype. The rearrangement joins TRBV7-2 to TRBJ2-7, with 16 nucleotides matching TRBD2. The CDR3 is 18 amino acids. CDR1 SGHTA and CDR2 FQGNSA come from the germline V gene. Trimming at V came to 5 bases and at J to 2 bases, leaving 9 bases not matched to a gene. The CDR3 DNA is TGTGCCAGCAGCCCGGGACTAGCGGGGGGGCCCGGGACCTACGAGCAGTACTTC. It encodes CASSPGLAGGPGTYEQYF.

The chain uses TRBV18 and TRBJ1-4, with D perhaps matching TRBD1 (5 bases). V was cut by 3 bases and J by 0 bases, with 5 bases left in between. This CDR3 region has 14 residues. Germline-derived CDR1 and CDR2 are KGHSH and LQKENI. The CDR3: CASSPTATNEKLFF. The CDR3 DNA reads TGTGCCAGCTCACCGACAGCAACTAATGAAAAACTGTTTTTT.